A single count supports the clone carrying this T cell receptor beta chain. As yet, its antigen is unknown. The junction departs from the called germline gene at one end, perhaps through a read error. The lymph nodes were axillary draining lymph nodes from breast cancer patients. This sample was included in a study of breast tumors, draining lymph nodes, adjacent tissues. The study's findings and limits: Tumor T cell lymph node origin was a supported hypothesis, not proven.

Each CDR3 protein gets one entry after TCRdb re-called the multiplex PCR reads with MiXCR. The sample lists about 230,000 distinct CDR3 sequences, roughly 32% occurring once. CDR3 size: 11 residues. Germline loops: CDR1 DFQATT, CDR2 SNEGSKA (reference sequence). The material sequenced was axillary lymph node tissue. This sequence joins TRBV20-1 and TRBJ2-5; the D gene could be TRBD1 or TRBD2 (5 bases each). The sequence was obtained from a female donor with breast cancer. Some clones in this sample may be carry-over from other donors' samples. CDR3 DNA sequence: TGCAGTGCTTTGGGACCTCGAGAGCAGCGCTTC. This translates into CSALGPREQRF.